The clone carrying this T cell receptor beta chain was recorded a few times. The antigen is not known. With a J-beta primer mix and a sample-barcoded 5' primer, a second PCR ran about 7 to 12 cycles. Each TCR beta cDNA got a 12-nucleotide random molecular identifier. TCRdb reprocessed the 5' RACE reads with MiXCR, giving one entry per CDR3 protein. The data show about 1.1 million distinct CDR3 sequences, less than 45% seen once. These data come from a study of blood T cells in healthy people across ages. Overall study results and limits: Per million T cells, TCR beta diversity dropped about linearly as age rose. Donor CMV status was unknown, possibly confounding expanded clonotype changes.

Sequencing used blood. The sequence was collected from a man aged 18 to 29 in good health.

CDR3 in DNA: TGTGCCAGCAGCGTAGAGGGACTAGCGGGGGAGAACTACGAGCAGTACTTC. Encoded protein: CASSVEGLAGENYEQYF. This chain links TRBV9 with TRBJ2-4, with 14 nucleotides matching TRBD2. The J call is doubtful: the DNA matches TRBJ2-7 better. This CDR3 has 17 residues. Looked up from germline, CDR1 is SGDLS and CDR2 is YYNGEE.